These 8 T cell receptor beta chains were all obtained from the same sample, sequenced in a study of OX40 agonist ivuxolimab in advanced cancers. The method was immunoSEQ multiplex PCR; TCRdb's version includes in-frame clones alone and lacks a portion of them. The repertoire holds around 56,000 clones, with roughly 77% as singletons. The material sequenced was CD4+ or CD8+ T cells sorted from blood, taken in a trial of the OX40 agonist ivuxolimab. The receptors originated from an adult with an advanced solid tumor such as melanoma, head and neck, liver or kidney cancer.

In its sample, this clone was seen a few times. This chain connects TRBV30 to TRBJ1-6; D gene unclear. CDR3 size: 13 residues. Trimming shortened V by 5 bases and J by 10 bases, and 15 bases separated the two germline ends. The germline V gene has CDR1 GTSNPN and CDR2 SVGIG (reference sequence). The CDR3 coding sequence is TGTGCCTGGGTCAGGCGTGAGGGCTCACCCCTCCACTTT. Translated: CAWVRREGSPLHF.

The chain is built from TRBV4-1 and TRBJ2-1, with D hard to call. Trimming left V 1 base short and J 4 bases short, with 11 bases between. The CDR3 is made up of 15 amino acids. CDR1 and CDR2 (germline): MGHRA, YSYEKL. The CDR3 region is CASSQVSGPYNEQFF. The CDR3 DNA reads as TGCGCCAGCAGCCAAGTTTCCGGCCCTTACAATGAGCAGTTCTTC.

The rearrangement links TRBV5-1 to TRBJ2-1, with TRBD2 matching over 9 bases. The CDR3 is made up of 14 amino acids. The germline V gene has CDR1 SGHRS and CDR2 YFSETQ. V was pared by 3 bases and J by 5 bases, with 3 bases of the junction left unmatched. The DNA of the CDR3 is TGCGCCAGCAGCTGGGTAGCGGGGGACAATGAGCAGTTCTTC. This translates into CASSWVAGDNEQFF.

This clone was picked up a small number of times. CDR3 in amino acids: CASSRGRGNTEAFF. The CDR3 region has the DNA TGTGCCAGCAGCAGGGGACGGGGGAACACTGAAGCTTTCTTT. The V gene is TRBV5-6, the J gene TRBJ1-1; TRBD1 might be the D (5 bases). The germline gives CDR1 SGHDT, CDR2 YYEEEE. With 4 bases removed from V and 1 base from J, the gap between germline ends came to 11 bases. The CDR3 is 14 residues long.

The V and J genes are TRBV11-2 and TRBJ2-1, with D perhaps TRBD2 (6 bases). The CDR3 totals 17 residues. V gave up 2 bases and J gave up 4 bases, with 18 bases separating them. Germline CDR1 is SGHAT and CDR2 is FQNNGV. The CDR3 here is CASSLFGGAGGYNEQFF. The CDR3 DNA reads TGTGCCAGCAGCTTATTTGGCGGAGCGGGTGGGTACAATGAGCAGTTCTTC.

This clone appeared a few times. The chain carries TRBV28 and TRBJ1-3; 7 bases line up with TRBD1. CDR3 size: 12 residues. Trimming took 5 bases from V and 14 from J; bases not matched to a gene: 9. Germline V lookup: CDR1 MDHEN, CDR2 SYDVKM. This chain's CDR3 is CASSAPFDRVYF. The CDR3 nucleotides read TGTGCCAGCAGTGCCCCTTTTGACAGGGTATATTTT.

J is TRBJ2-1 and V is TRBV19, with TRBD2 identical over 8 bases. Germline V lookup: CDR1 LNHDA, CDR2 SQIVND (reference sequence). J lost 3 bases, V lost 6 bases, and 4 bases had no gene match. CDR3 length: 14 residues. The CDR3 here is CASRNGRVYNEQFF. The CDR3 DNA sequence: TGTGCCAGTAGGAACGGGAGGGTCTACAATGAGCAGTTCTTC.

The genes are TRBV11-3 and TRBJ1-3; D uncertain. This CDR3 has 14 amino acids. The germline V gene encodes CDR1 SGHNT and CDR2 YENEEA. Trimming cost V 2 bases and J 7 bases, with 12 bases left between them. This chain's CDR3 is CASSLFPSLNTIYF. The CDR3 DNA is TGTGCCAGCAGCTTATTCCCTTCCCTGAACACCATATATTTT.